This T cell receptor (beta chain) was captured by sequencing in a study of cytomegalovirus exposure and HLA in healthy donors. PCR was performed using 60 Vbeta and 13 Jbeta primers. TCRdb keeps only in-frame clones here, not all; method: immunoSEQ multiplex PCR. The sample includes roughly 120,000 clones, around 80% seen only once; the top ten take approximately 13%. Findings and caveats of the study: In a later analysis, at a false discovery rate of 0.05, 15,000 to 20,000 TCR beta sequences matched HLA alleles. Common viral pathogens seemed to be connected with several of the most significant clusters, according to a later analysis.

Concerning this clone: Its antigen is unknown.

CDR1 is MGHRA and CDR2 is YSYEKL in the germline V gene. The CDR3 extends over 17 amino acids. The V and J ends lost 3 bases and 2 bases respectively, with 20 bases between them. The sequence came from a woman in her sixties or seventies in good health and CMV-seropositive. V usage is TRBV4-1 and J usage is TRBJ2-7, with a possible D match to TRBD1 (6 bases). Source material: PBMCs. For the CDR3, the DNA is TGCGCCAGCAGCCAGGTCGGTTCAGGGCAGGGGACCTACGAGCAGTACTTC. Translating gives CASSQVGSGQGTYEQYF.